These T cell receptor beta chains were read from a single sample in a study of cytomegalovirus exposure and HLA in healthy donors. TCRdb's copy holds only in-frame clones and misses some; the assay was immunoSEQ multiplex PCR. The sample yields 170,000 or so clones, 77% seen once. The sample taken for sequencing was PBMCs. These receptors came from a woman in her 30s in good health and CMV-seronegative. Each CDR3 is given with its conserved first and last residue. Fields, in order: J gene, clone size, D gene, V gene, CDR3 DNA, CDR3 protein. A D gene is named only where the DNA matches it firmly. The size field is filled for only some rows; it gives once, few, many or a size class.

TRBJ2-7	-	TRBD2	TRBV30	TGTGCCTGGAGTGGGACTAGCGGGAGCTACGAGCAGTACTTC	CAWSGTSGSYEQYF
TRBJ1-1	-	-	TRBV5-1	TGCGCCAGCAGCTTAGGCAGGGGGAACACTGAAGCTTTCTTT	CASSLGRGNTEAFF
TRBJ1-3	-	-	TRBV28	TGTGCCAGCGAGGGTCGGAGCAGAAGATCCTCTGGAAACACCATATATTTT	CASEGRSRRSSGNTIYF
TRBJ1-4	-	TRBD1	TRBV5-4	TGTGCCAGCAGCTGGACCGGGACAGGGGGTGAAAAACTGTTTTTT	CASSWTGTGGEKLFF
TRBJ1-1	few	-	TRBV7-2	TGTGCCAGCAGCTACGGACTGCTGAACACTGAAGCTTTCTTT	CASSYGLLNTEAFF
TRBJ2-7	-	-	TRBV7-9	TGCGCCAGCAGCTCAAACAGGATCGAGCAGTACTTC	CASSSNRIEQYF
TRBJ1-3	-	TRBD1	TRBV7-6	TGTGCCAGCAGCTTGGGGACAGGGAGACCTGGAAACACCATATATTTT	CASSLGTGRPGNTIYF
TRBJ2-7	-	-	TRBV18	TGTGCCAGCTCACCAGGGCTACTCTACGAGCAGTACTTC	CASSPGLLYEQYF
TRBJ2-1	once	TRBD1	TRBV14	TGTGCCAGCAGCCAGGACAGGGCCAATGAGCAGTTCTTC	CASSQDRANEQFF
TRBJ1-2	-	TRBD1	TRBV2	TGTGCCAGCAGTAGCGGACAGGGAACCTATGGCTACACCTTC	CASSSGQGTYGYTF
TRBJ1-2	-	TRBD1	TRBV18	TGTGCCAGCTCACTACAGGGGAATGGCTACACCTTC	CASSLQGNGYTF
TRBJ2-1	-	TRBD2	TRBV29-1	TGCAGCGTTGAAGTCTCCGGGAGGGGTGAGCAGTTCTTC	CSVEVSGRGEQFF
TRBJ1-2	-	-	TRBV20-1	TGCAGTGCAAGCCCGGGCTATGGCTACACCTTC	CSASPGYGYTF
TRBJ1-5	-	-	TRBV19	TGTGCCAGTAGTATTATGGGCAGGGTAGGAGTAAGCAATCAGCCCCAGCATTTT	CASSIMGRVGVSNQPQHF
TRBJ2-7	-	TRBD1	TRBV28	TGTGCCAGCAGTAAAGGGGGGGGACAGGGAAATTGGAATGGGCAGTACTTC	CASSKGGGQGNWNGQYF
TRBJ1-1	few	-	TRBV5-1	TGCGCCAGCAGCTTGGCAGTCAGTAACACTGAAGCTTTCTTT	CASSLAVSNTEAFF
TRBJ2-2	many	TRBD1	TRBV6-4	TGTGCCAGCAGTGAAGGGGGCATGAACGGGGAGCTGTTTTTT	CASSEGGMNGELFF
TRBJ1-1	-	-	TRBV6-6	TGTGCCAGCAGTTACCCCCTTCGGTCGATGAACACTGAAGCTTTCTTT	CASSYPLRSMNTEAFF
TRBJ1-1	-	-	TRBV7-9	TGTGCCAGCAGCTTAGATGGCAGGAAAGCTTTCTTT	CASSLDGRKAFF
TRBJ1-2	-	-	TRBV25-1	TGTGCCAGCAGGGGAGGTCCCGGGCAGGTCTATGGCTACACCTTC	CASRGGPGQVYGYTF
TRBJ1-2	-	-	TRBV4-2	TGTGCCGTCGGGACTGTGCCTGCTTATGGCTACACCTTC	CAVGTVPAYGYTF
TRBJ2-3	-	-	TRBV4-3	TGCGCCAGCAGCCTAGGGGGGGAACACACAGATACGCAGTATTTT	CASSLGGEHTDTQYF
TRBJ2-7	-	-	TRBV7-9	TGTGCCAGCAGCTTAGGTGGGGCGGACGAGCAGTACTTC	CASSLGGADEQYF
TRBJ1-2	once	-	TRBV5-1	TGCGCCAGCAGCTCATCAGGATTTCGCGGGGGTGGCTACACCTTC	CASSSSGFRGGGYTF
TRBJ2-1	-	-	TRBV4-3	TGCGCCAGCAGCCAAGAATGGGGGGGCGAAGGGTACAATGAGCAGTTCTTC	CASSQEWGGEGYNEQFF
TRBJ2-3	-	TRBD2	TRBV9	TGTGCCAGCAGCGTAGCGGGCGGGAGCCCTAGCACAGATACGCAGTATTTT	CASSVAGGSPSTDTQYF
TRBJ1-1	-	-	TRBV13	TGTGCCAGCAGCCTAGGTAGATTGATCCAGAACACTGAAGCTTTCTTT	CASSLGRLIQNTEAFF
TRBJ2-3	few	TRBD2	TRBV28	TGTGCCAGCAGTTTCCCAGGACTAGTTGGGACGCAGTATTTT	CASSFPGLVGTQYF
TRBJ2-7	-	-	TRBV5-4	TGTGCCAGCAGCTTGGAAGCCTCCTGGACAGAGAGCTACGAGCAGTACTTC	CASSLEASWTESYEQYF
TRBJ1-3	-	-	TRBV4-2	TGTGCCAGCAGCCAAGGGGATTCAGGGGTTGGAAACACCATATATTTT	CASSQGDSGVGNTIYF
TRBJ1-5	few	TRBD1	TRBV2	TGTGCCAGCAGTGACCGGGACAGTGGATGGGGTCAGCCCCAGCATTTT	CASSDRDSGWGQPQHF
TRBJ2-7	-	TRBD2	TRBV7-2	TGTGCCAGCAGCCTCGAGCGGGGTGGGCAGTACTTC	CASSLERGGQYF
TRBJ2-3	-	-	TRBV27	TGTGCCAGCAGCTTTATGGTCAGCGGCACAGATACGCAGTATTTT	CASSFMVSGTDTQYF
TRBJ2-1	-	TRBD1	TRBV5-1	TGCGCCAGCAGCTTGGCCGGGGACAGGGGGTTCCAGTTCTTC	CASSLAGDRGFQFF
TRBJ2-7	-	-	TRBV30	TGTGCCTGGAGTCTGGAACGTGAAACTAAGCAGTACTTC	CAWSLERETKQYF
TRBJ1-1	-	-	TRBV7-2	TGTGCCAGCAGCCCACGGGTACGTAGTGAAGCTTTCTTT	CASSPRVRSEAFF
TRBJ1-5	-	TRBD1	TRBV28	TGTGCCAGCAGTTTATCAGGGGGCGCGGGCCAGCCCCAGCATTTT	CASSLSGGAGQPQHF
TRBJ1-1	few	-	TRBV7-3	TGTGCCAGCAGCTCAGGGGCAAACACTGAAGCTTTCTTT	CASSSGANTEAFF
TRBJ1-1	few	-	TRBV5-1	TGCGCCAGCAGCTTGTTAACTATGAACACTGAAGCTTTCTTT	CASSLLTMNTEAFF
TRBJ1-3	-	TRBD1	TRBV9	TGTGCCAGCAGCGTCGAAGGGGAGAGACAGGGTGGAAACACCATATATTTT	CASSVEGERQGGNTIYF
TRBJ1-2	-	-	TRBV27	TGTGCCAGCAGTTTAGGGGGCGGGGGTCGCTACACCTTC	CASSLGGGGRYTF
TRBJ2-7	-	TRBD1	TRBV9	TGTGCCAGCAGCGTAGCTCCGGGACAGGGCTACGAGCAGTACTTC	CASSVAPGQGYEQYF
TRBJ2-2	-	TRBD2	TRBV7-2	TGTGCCAGCAGCCCGGGACTAGCGGCCCGACGGGCCGGGGAGCTGTTTTTT	CASSPGLAARRAGELFF
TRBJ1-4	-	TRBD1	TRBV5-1	TGCGCCAGCAGCTCGGGGACAGGTACTAATGAAAAACTGTTTTTT	CASSSGTGTNEKLFF
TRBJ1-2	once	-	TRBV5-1	TGCGCCAGCAGCTTTTCGGGAGATGGCTACACCTTC	CASSFSGDGYTF